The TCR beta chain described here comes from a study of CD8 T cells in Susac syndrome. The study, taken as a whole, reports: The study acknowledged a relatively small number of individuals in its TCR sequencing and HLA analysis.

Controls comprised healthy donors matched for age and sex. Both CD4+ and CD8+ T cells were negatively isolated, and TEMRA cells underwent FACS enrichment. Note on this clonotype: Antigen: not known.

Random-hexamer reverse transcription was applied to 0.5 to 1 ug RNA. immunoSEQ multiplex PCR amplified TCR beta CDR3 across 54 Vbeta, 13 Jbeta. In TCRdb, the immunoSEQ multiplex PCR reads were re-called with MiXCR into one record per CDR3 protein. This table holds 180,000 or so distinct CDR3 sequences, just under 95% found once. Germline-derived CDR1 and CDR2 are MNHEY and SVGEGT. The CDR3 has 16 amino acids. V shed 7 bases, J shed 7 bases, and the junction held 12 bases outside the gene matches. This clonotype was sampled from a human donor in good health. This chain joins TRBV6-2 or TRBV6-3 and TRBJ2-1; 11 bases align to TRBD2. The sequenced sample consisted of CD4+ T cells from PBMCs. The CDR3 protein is CASTRPIAGGGNEQFF. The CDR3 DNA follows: TGTGCCAGCACTCGACCCATAGCGGGAGGGGGGAATGAGCAGTTCTTC.